These 27 T cell receptor beta chains were sequenced from one sample in a study of CD4+ T cells in melanoma. Measured with immunoSEQ multiplex PCR; TCRdb has only the in-frame clones, and not every one. The profile shows 6,400 or so clones, 69% of them singletons. The sample consisted of cells from a culture (not recorded whether cultured in vitro). The receptors were sampled from a human donor with melanoma.

This clone is labeled as large (0.1 to 1%). This sample includes further DNA sequences coding for the same CDR3. The chain combines TRBV4-3 with TRBJ2-7; D is unresolved. The ends were cut back, 0 bases at V and 0 bases at J, with 9 bases in the middle. Germline lookup yields CDR1 LGHNA and CDR2 YSLEER. The CDR3 extends over 15 amino acids. CDR3 sequence: CASSQDSSLSYEQYF. For the CDR3, the DNA is TGCGCCAGCAGCCAAGACAGTTCCCTCTCCTACGAGCAGTACTTC.

This sequence joins TRBV30 and TRBJ2-7; D could derive from TRBD1 or TRBD2 (5 bases each). Trimming took 2 bases from V and 7 from J, leaving 12 bases between them. Germline loops: CDR1 GTSNPN, CDR2 SVGIG (reference sequence). This CDR3 is 12 amino acids long. CDR3 amino acids: CAWSTGTFEQYF. The CDR3 DNA follows: TGTGCCTGGAGTACTGGGACGTTTGAGCAGTACTTC. The full variable domain, its missing parts supplied by reference TRBV30 and TRBJ2-7, is SQTIHQWPATLVQPVGSPLSLECTVEGTSNPNLYWYRQAAGRGLQLLFYSVGIGQISSEVPQNLSASRPQDRQFILSSKKLLLSDSGFYLCAWSTGTFEQYFGPGTRLTVT.

The chain joins TRBV6-5 to TRBJ1-1; D ambiguous. Germline values: CDR1 MNHEY, CDR2 SVGAGI. V was clipped by 6 bases and J by 0 bases, with 11 bases between them. This CDR3 comprises 14 residues. The DNA for the CDR3 is TGTGCCAGCAGCTTAACCCAGGTGAACACTGAAGCTTTCTTT. Its translation is CASSLTQVNTEAFF.

This clone was seen only once. V is TRBV6-2 or TRBV6-3 and J is TRBJ2-7; 11 bases line up with TRBD2. CDR1 is MNHEY and CDR2 is SVGEGT in the germline V gene. With V trimmed by 4 bases and J by 0 bases, 11 bases remained unmatched. CDR3 length: 18 amino acids. The CDR3 nucleotides are TGTGCCAGCAGTTCGGCCCTGGGACTAGCGGAGTCCTCCTACGAGCAGTACTTC. Translating it yields CASSSALGLAESSYEQYF.

This clone has just a few counts. The V and J genes are TRBV11-1 and TRBJ2-7; D gene uncertain. Germline-derived CDR1 and CDR2 are SGHAT and FQDESV (reference sequence). Trimming removed 2 bases from V and 9 bases from J, with 14 bases in between. CDR3 length: 13 amino acids. This CDR3 reads CASSLNRRPRQYF. CDR3 sequence (DNA): TGTGCCAGCAGCTTAAACCGGCGGCCGAGGCAGTACTTC. The whole variable domain, remainder taken from reference TRBV11-1 and TRBJ2-7, is EAEVAQSPRYKITEKSQAVAFWCDPISGHATLYWYRQILGQGPELLVQFQDESVVDDSQLPKDRFSAERLKGVDSTLKIQPAELGDSAMYLCASSLNRRPRQYFGPGTRLTVT.

A single count supports this clone. The genes are TRBV27 and TRBJ2-7; TRBD2 might be the D (5 bases). Per germline, CDR1 MNHEY and CDR2 SMNVEV (reference sequence). V shed 1 base and J shed 0 bases, with 13 bases lying between them. The CDR3 is 16 amino acids. The CDR3 here is CASSLYPGISSYEQYF. CDR3 DNA sequence: TGTGCCAGCAGTTTATACCCGGGGATCAGCTCCTACGAGCAGTACTTC.

This chain connects TRBV18 to TRBJ2-1; a weak D match, TRBD2 (5 bases). V shed 6 bases and J shed 7 bases, with 16 bases lying between them. The CDR3 is made up of 14 amino acids. Germline V gene data show CDR1 as KGHSH and CDR2 as LQKENI. CDR3 sequence: CASSGAGSENEQFF. Here the CDR3 DNA reads TGTGCCAGCTCCGGCGCTGGTAGCGAGAATGAGCAGTTCTTC.

The genes are TRBV14 and TRBJ2-7; the match to TRBD1 covers 8 bases. The CDR3 runs 13 residues. CDR1 is SGHDN and CDR2 is FVKESK in the germline V gene. Trimming took 4 bases from V and 7 from J; bases not matched to a gene: 6. The CDR3: CASSRSTGAEQYF. The DNA of the CDR3 is TGTGCCAGCAGCCGGTCGACAGGGGCTGAGCAGTACTTC.

Concerning this clone itself: This may be a read error: a much more frequent sequence differs by one nucleotide. Other nucleotide sequences in the sample specify the same CDR3. The genes are TRBV19 and TRBJ1-5, with TRBD1 as a possible D gene (6 bases). The V end lost 6 bases, the J end lost 0 bases, and 9 bases lay between the germline ends. CDR1 and CDR2 (germline): LNHDA, SQIVND (reference sequence). This CDR3 has 14 residues. As DNA, the CDR3 is TGTGCCAGTAGACAGGGCTATAGCAATCAGCCCCAGCATTTT. It encodes CASRQGYSNQPQHF.

The chain couples TRBV5-1 to TRBJ2-3; D unresolved. CDR1 SGHRS and CDR2 YFSETQ come from the germline V gene. The V gene lost 4 bases and the J gene lost 3 bases, with 15 bases spanning the gap. The CDR3 contains 15 residues. This CDR3 is CASSKVEPGTDTQYF. The CDR3 coding sequence is TGCGCCAGCAGCAAGGTCGAGCCTGGGACAGATACGCAGTATTTT.

The genes are TRBV10-3 and TRBJ1-6; 7 positions match TRBD1. Germline lookup yields CDR1 ENHRY and CDR2 SYGVKD. This CDR3 comprises 15 residues. Trimming took 3 bases from V and 8 from J; bases not matched to a gene: 7. The chain's CDR3 is CAISEGTVQHSPLHF. As DNA, the CDR3 is TGTGCCATCAGTGAAGGGACAGTGCAGCATTCACCCCTCCACTTT.

The chain has TRBV7-9 and TRBJ2-7, with 11 bases aligning to TRBD2. Germline V gene data show CDR1 as SEHNR and CDR2 as FQNEAQ (reference sequence). The CDR3 runs 16 residues. V lost 5 bases, J lost 6 bases, and 12 bases stayed unmatched. CDR3 DNA: TGTGCCAGCAGCCCCACTAGCGGGGGTGGGGCGCCCGAGCAGTACTTC. Translating it yields CASSPTSGGGAPEQYF.

The V call is TRBV5-4, the J call TRBJ1-2; a weak D match, TRBD1 (6 bases). Germline V CDR1 and CDR2: SGHNT, YYREEE (reference sequence). This CDR3 contains 15 residues. Trimming shortened V by 0 bases and J by 5 bases, and 14 bases separated the two germline ends. The DNA for the CDR3 is TGTGCCAGCAGCTTGGGGGACACGGCCGTATATGGCTACACCTTC. It translates to CASSLGDTAVYGYTF.

The genes are TRBV2 and TRBJ1-1; the D gene is possibly TRBD1 (6 bases). Per germline, CDR1 SNHLY and CDR2 FYNNEI. This CDR3 is built from 15 residues. Trimming pared 3 bases from V and 4 bases from J, leaving 15 bases between. CDR3 sequence reads: CASSEEFGTFTEAFF. The CDR3 nucleotides read TGTGCCAGCAGTGAGGAATTCGGGACATTCACTGAAGCTTTCTTT.

This clone is medium-sized in the sample. V and J are TRBV9 and TRBJ1-6; D is unresolved. Per germline, CDR1 SGDLS and CDR2 YYNGEE. Deletions cut 0 bases from V and 5 bases from J, with 9 bases between. This CDR3 is built from 15 residues. As DNA, the CDR3 is TGTGCCAGCAGCGTAGCCAGTTTCAATAATTCACCCCTCCACTTT. Its protein product is CASSVASFNNSPLHF.

The chain is built from TRBV6-5 and TRBJ2-5, with unresolved D. Germline CDR1 reads MNHEY; CDR2 reads SVGAGI. The CDR3 has 15 residues. V was pared by 5 bases and J by 5 bases, with 18 bases between. In DNA form, the CDR3 reads TGTGCCAGCAGTACTACTACGACTTCGTTGGAGACCCAGTACTTC. It codes for CASSTTTTSLETQYF.

The chain is built from TRBV27 and TRBJ2-7; 7 bases are shared with TRBD2. In germline, CDR1 is MNHEY, CDR2 SMNVEV (reference sequence). With V trimmed by 6 bases and J by 2 bases, 10 bases remained unmatched. The CDR3 covers 15 residues. For the CDR3, the DNA is TGTGCCAGCAGCCAAGCGGGGCCGGGAACCTACGAGCAGTACTTC. It is translated as CASSQAGPGTYEQYF.

This chain joins TRBV6-2 or TRBV6-3 and TRBJ1-1; TRBD1 matches at 7 bases. Germline lookup yields CDR1 MNHEY and CDR2 SVGEGT. The V gene end was trimmed by 0 bases and the J gene end by 4 bases; junction bases not matched to a gene: 2. The CDR3 totals 14 residues. The CDR3 region has the DNA TGTGCCAGCAGTTACTCGACAGGGACCACTGAAGCTTTCTTT. The encoded protein is CASSYSTGTTEAFF.

The chain has TRBV6-5 and TRBJ2-7; TRBD2 might be the D (5 bases). CDR3 length equals 12 residues. CDR1 is MNHEY, CDR2 SVGAGI, per germline. Deletions cut 8 bases from V and 1 base from J, with 9 bases between. CDR3 bases: TGTGCCAGCCAAGGACTTTCCTACGAGCAGTACTTC. It yields the protein CASQGLSYEQYF.

Written as DNA, the CDR3 is TGTGCCTGGGTGGGACAAGGGTCCTACGAGCAGTACTTC. Translated, it gives CAWVGQGSYEQYF. The gene calls are TRBV30 and TRBJ2-7, with D possibly matching TRBD1 (6 bases). The CDR3 runs to 13 residues. V lost 5 bases and J 1 base, leaving 12 bases between the germline ends. The germline V gene encodes CDR1 GTSNPN and CDR2 SVGIG (reference sequence).

The chain carries TRBV28 and TRBJ1-3, with D unresolved. Germline CDR1 reads MDHEN; CDR2 reads SYDVKM. Between the trimmed V and J ends, which lost 2 bases and 4 bases, there was a span of 12 bases. The CDR3 spans 15 residues. DNA of the CDR3: TGTGCCAGCAGTTTAAACCAGAGATCGGGAAACACCATATATTTT. As protein: CASSLNQRSGNTIYF.

This clone was seen only a few times. This sequence joins TRBV7-2 and TRBJ2-7, with 7 bases matching TRBD2. Trimming removed 3 bases from V and 3 bases from J; junction bases left unmatched: 8. Per germline, CDR1 SGHTA and CDR2 FQGNSA. The length of the CDR3 is 15 residues. CDR3 sequence reads: CASSFGGGAHYEQYF. DNA of the CDR3: TGTGCCAGCAGCTTCGGGGGAGGGGCCCACTACGAGCAGTACTTC.

V is TRBV6-6 and J is TRBJ1-1; TRBD1 matches 8 bases. The CDR3 runs 16 residues. CDR1 MNHNY and CDR2 SVGAGI come from the germline V gene (reference sequence). Trimming cost V 6 bases and J 5 bases; bases outside gene matches: 14. CDR3: CASRPIAGGARTEAFF. Here the CDR3 DNA reads TGTGCCAGCAGACCGATCGCAGGGGGCGCCCGGACTGAAGCTTTCTTT.

The chain carries TRBV6-2 or TRBV6-3 and TRBJ2-5, with a weak D call TRBD1 (5 bases). The V gene's germline CDR1 is MNHEY and CDR2 SVGEGT. The V end was cut by 6 bases, the J end by 7 bases, with 15 bases between. This CDR3 comprises 13 residues. CDR3 amino acids: CASSQMGPVTQYF. The CDR3 DNA reads TGTGCCAGCAGCCAGATGGGGCCAGTGACCCAGTACTTC.

The chain is built from TRBV4-1 and TRBJ1-4; D unresolved. V lost 3 bases to trimming and J lost 6 bases, with 11 bases between them. CDR1 MGHRA and CDR2 YSYEKL come from the germline V gene. This CDR3 is 14 amino acids long. CDR3 loop: CASSQAGDYEKLFF. In DNA form, the CDR3 reads TGCGCCAGCAGCCAGGCCGGAGATTATGAAAAACTGTTTTTT.

The chain combines TRBV2 with TRBJ1-1; D is ambiguous. The length of the CDR3 is 11 residues. Germline loops: CDR1 SNHLY, CDR2 FYNNEI. Trimming took 6 bases from V and 0 from J, leaving 2 bases between them. The CDR3 here is CASSMNTEAFF. CDR3 nucleotide sequence: TGTGCCAGCAGCATGAACACTGAAGCTTTCTTT.

V is TRBV5-4 and J is TRBJ1-4; D is unresolved. Per the germline V gene, CDR1 is SGHNT and CDR2 is YYREEE (reference sequence). The CDR3 is made up of 12 amino acids. Deletions cut 3 bases from V and 0 bases from J, with 0 bases between. CDR3 amino acids: CASSSTNEKLFF. The CDR3, as DNA: TGTGCCAGCAGCTCAACTAATGAAAAACTGTTTTTT. The full variable domain, with the rest looked up from reference TRBV5-4 and TRBJ1-4, is ETGVTQSPTHLIKTRGQQVTLRCSSQSGHNTVSWYQQALGQGPQFIFQYYREEENGRGNFPPRFSGLQFPNYSSELNVNALELDDSALYLCASSSTNEKLFFGSGTQLSVL.